The T cell receptor beta chain described here comes from a study of cytomegalovirus exposure and HLA in healthy donors. Study-wide background: Among the approximately 380 donors who were genotyped, approximately 84% fell in the genetic ancestry cluster that is associated with self-reported Caucasian donors. Whole-study results and caveats: Sequencing had likely introduced a cluster of highly shared sequence variants as an artifact. According to a later analysis, most TCR beta chains associated with CMV appeared HLA-restricted. The authors enumerated roughly 180 TCR beta chains as linked to cytomegalovirus.

Primers: 60 Vbeta forward and 13 Jbeta reverse. The assay was immunoSEQ multiplex PCR, and TCRdb's table has in-frame clones only and misses some. The data show some 150,000 clones, over 60% seen once. For this clone: The antigen is not known.

The CDR3 runs to 14 residues. CDR1 is LNHDA, CDR2 SQIVND, per germline (reference sequence). Trimming pared 6 bases from V and 5 bases from J, leaving 16 bases between. This TCR came from a male donor in good health and CMV-seronegative. The chain joins TRBV19 to TRBJ2-5; D possibly corresponds to TRBD1 (6 bases). The specimen was PBMCs. The CDR3 region is CASRPRGGIETQYF. The DNA for the CDR3 is TGTGCCAGTAGGCCTCGAGGGGGAATTGAGACCCAGTACTTC.